One and the same sample provided the 23 T cell receptor beta chains below, sequenced in a study of T cell changes during pregnancy in multiple sclerosis. Method: immunoSEQ multiplex PCR; TCRdb's copy keeps in-frame clones and lacks some. The repertoire holds 100,000 to 140,000 clones, with 80% to 95% as singletons. This specimen was peripheral blood, taken in the third trimester of pregnancy. These TCRs come from a female donor in good health, enrolled as a control in a pregnancy study.

The J gene is TRBJ2-7, the V gene TRBV4-3; 7 positions agree with TRBD2. Germline V lookup: CDR1 LGHNA, CDR2 YSLEER. The CDR3 spans 17 residues. With 1 base clipped from V and 3 bases from J, the junction kept 12 bases outside the gene matches. CDR3 sequence reads: CASSQALFGGSFYEQYF. The DNA of the CDR3 is TGCGCCAGCAGCCAAGCCTTGTTCGGGGGGTCTTTCTACGAGCAGTACTTC.

The chain couples TRBV9 to TRBJ1-6; 8 nucleotides match TRBD1. This CDR3 spans 16 amino acids. Per germline, CDR1 SGDLS and CDR2 YYNGEE. V lost 1 base, J lost 0 bases, and 0 bases stayed unmatched. The DNA for the CDR3 is TGTGCCAGCAGCGTAACAGGGGGCTCCTATAATTCACCCCTCCACTTT. Translated, it gives CASSVTGGSYNSPLHF.

This clone was counted a few times. The chain uses TRBV19 and TRBJ2-2; TRBD2 is a possible D gene (6 bases). There are 15 residues in the CDR3. CDR1 is LNHDA, CDR2 SQIVND, per germline (reference sequence). Between the trimmed V and J ends, which lost 3 bases and 5 bases, there was a span of 13 bases. The CDR3 coding sequence is TGTGCCAGTAGTATTCCCGGCGGGATTACCGGGGAGCTGTTTTTT. This gives the protein CASSIPGGITGELFF.

This clone was found once. The chain uses TRBV9 and TRBJ2-5; D is perhaps TRBD1 (5 bases). Germline assignment: CDR1 SGDLS and CDR2 YYNGEE. The CDR3 runs to 13 residues. With 1 base removed from V and 2 bases from J, the gap between germline ends came to 6 bases. The DNA of the CDR3 is TGTGCCAGCAGCGTACAGGGTCAAGAGACCCAGTACTTC. Protein sequence: CASSVQGQETQYF. Full variable domain (outside the CDR3, taken from reference TRBV9 and TRBJ2-5): DSGVTQTPKHLITATGQRVTLRCSPRSGDLSVYWYQQSLDQGLQFLIQYYNGEERAKGNILERFSAQQFPDLHSELNLSSLELGDSALYFCASSVQGQETQYFGPGTRLLVL.

The genes are TRBV7-8 and TRBJ2-5; possible D gene TRBD1, 6 bases. The CDR3 contains 15 residues. The V gene lost 2 bases and the J gene lost 4 bases, with 14 bases spanning the gap. The germline V gene encodes CDR1 SGHVS and CDR2 FQNEAQ. CDR3 in DNA: TGTGCCAGCAGCTTATACAGGGAGCCCCGAGAGACCCAGTACTTC. Amino acid sequence: CASSLYREPRETQYF.

The V and J genes are TRBV28 and TRBJ2-3, with D perhaps matching TRBD2 (6 bases). The CDR3 is 15 amino acids. The V and J ends lost 4 bases and 5 bases respectively, with 16 bases between them. The germline V gene encodes CDR1 MDHEN and CDR2 SYDVKM. For the CDR3, the DNA is TGTGCCAGCAGTTCCGCCGCCGGGAGTGGAGATACGCAGTATTTT. This sequence encodes CASSSAAGSGDTQYF.

The chain uses TRBV5-1 and TRBJ2-7; TRBD1 matches at 7 bases. V gave up 4 bases and J gave up 4 bases; unmatched junction bases: 5. Germline V gene data show CDR1 as SGHRS and CDR2 as YFSETQ. This CDR3 is 13 amino acids long. The CDR3 DNA reads as TGCGCCAGCAGCCTGGGACAGTCATACGAGCAGTACTTC. It translates to CASSLGQSYEQYF.

V and J are TRBV7-3 and TRBJ2-1; 9 bases align to TRBD1. CDR3 length: 15 residues. V gave up 5 bases and J gave up 5 bases; unmatched junction bases: 7. Germline V lookup: CDR1 SGHTA, CDR2 FQGTGA. Here the CDR3 reads CASSLTGGKNNEQFF. In DNA form, the CDR3 reads TGTGCCAGCAGCCTTACAGGGGGCAAAAACAATGAGCAGTTCTTC. The full variable domain, in which reference TRBV7-3 and TRBJ2-1 provide the parts outside the CDR3, is GAGVSQTPSNKVTEKGKYVELRCDPISGHTALYWYRQSLGQGPEFLIYFQGTGAADDSGLPNDRFFAVRPEGSVSTLKIQRTERGDSAVYLCASSLTGGKNNEQFFGPGTRLTVL.

This clone was counted once. The gene calls are TRBV7-2 and TRBJ2-5; 9 bases fit TRBD1. The germline V gene encodes CDR1 SGHTA and CDR2 FQGNSA. The junction had 4 bases not matched to a gene; V was cut back by 3 bases and J by 2 bases. This CDR3 region has 15 residues. For the CDR3, the DNA is TGTGCCAGCAGCTTCGACAGGGGGACTCAAGAGACCCAGTACTTC. It encodes CASSFDRGTQETQYF.

Here the CDR3 DNA reads TGTGCCTGGAGTGTCTCCCGGACTAGCGGGGGTGATAGCTCCTACGAGCAGTACTTC. This encodes CAWSVSRTSGGDSSYEQYF. This chain connects TRBV30 to TRBJ2-7; 13 nucleotides line up with TRBD2. The germline gives CDR1 GTSNPN, CDR2 SVGIG (reference sequence). Trimming at V came to 0 bases and at J to 0 bases, leaving 11 bases not matched to a gene. This CDR3 has 19 amino acids. Full variable domain (missing parts from reference TRBV30 and TRBJ2-7): SQTIHQWPATLVQPVGSPLSLECTVEGTSNPNLYWYRQAAGRGLQLLFYSVGIGQISSEVPQNLSASRPQDRQFILSSKKLLLSDSGFYLCAWSVSRTSGGDSSYEQYFGPGTRLTVT.

The chain links TRBV10-3 to TRBJ2-5; perhaps TRBD1 as D (5 bases). CDR3 length equals 15 residues. Germline V gene lookup returns CDR1 ENHRY and CDR2 SYGVKD. V was clipped by 4 bases and J by 5 bases, with 17 bases between them. The chain's CDR3 is CAISGPGSFRETQYF. For the CDR3, the DNA is TGTGCCATCAGTGGTCCAGGGTCCTTTAGGGAGACCCAGTACTTC.

The genes are TRBV28 and TRBJ1-5; D ambiguous. The V end was cut by 6 bases, the J end by 2 bases, with 8 bases between. Germline V gene lookup returns CDR1 MDHEN and CDR2 SYDVKM. The CDR3 totals 13 residues. The CDR3 DNA follows: TGTGCCAGCAGAGAGGTCGGCAATCAGCCCCAGCATTTT. It translates to CASREVGNQPQHF.

The J gene is TRBJ1-2, the V gene TRBV7-6; TRBD1 aligns across 9 bases. Trimming at V came to 4 bases and at J to 4 bases, leaving 4 bases not matched to a gene. Germline lookup yields CDR1 SGHVS and CDR2 FNYEAQ. The CDR3 sequence is 14 residues long. This chain's CDR3 is CASSSGTGLYGYTF. CDR3 nucleotide sequence: TGTGCCAGCAGCTCCGGGACAGGGCTCTATGGCTACACCTTC.

A remark on this clone: At one end, the junction sequence differs from germline, possibly due to a read error. The V and J genes are TRBV7-7 and TRBJ2-3; 7 positions match TRBD1. The V gene's germline CDR1 is SSHAT and CDR2 FNYEAQ (reference sequence). This CDR3 has 16 amino acids. In DNA form, the CDR3 reads TGTGCTAGCAGCTTAGGGAAGGGGGCTGGCACAGATACGCAGTATTTT. It encodes CASSLGKGAGTDTQYF.

The chain couples TRBV28 to TRBJ2-1, with 15 bases that match TRBD2. The trim removed 7 bases at V and 7 bases at J, leaving 5 bases unmatched. Germline CDR1 and CDR2: MDHEN and SYDVKM. The CDR3 has 15 residues. The CDR3 region has the DNA TGTGCCAGCACCGACGGACTAGCGGGGGGGAATGAGCAGTTCTTC. Its translation is CASTDGLAGGNEQFF.

This clone was seen once. The rearrangement links TRBV5-6 to TRBJ2-7, with 7 positions matching TRBD1. CDR1 is SGHDT and CDR2 is YYEEEE in the germline V gene. Germline trimming cut 4 bases from V and 4 bases from J; bases unmatched to any gene: 11. This CDR3 comprises 15 residues. The CDR3 region has the DNA TGTGCCAGCAGCGGGGGACAGCAACTAGATTACGAGCAGTACTTC. Encoded protein: CASSGGQQLDYEQYF. The full variable domain, rest sourced from reference TRBV5-6 and TRBJ2-7, is DAGVTQSPTHLIKTRGQQVTLRCSPKSGHDTVSWYQQALGQGPQFIFQYYEEEERQRGNFPDRFSGHQFPNYSSELNVNALLLGDSALYLCASSGGQQLDYEQYFGPGTRLTVT.

Concerning this clone itself: The same CDR3 is also encoded by other DNA sequences in this sample. J is TRBJ2-1 and V is TRBV5-1; the D is unclear. Per the germline V gene, CDR1 is SGHRS and CDR2 is YFSETQ. The CDR3 loop spans 13 amino acids. V was shortened by 5 bases and J by 2 bases, with 8 bases between the two germline ends. The CDR3 loop reads CASSPGTYNEQFF. CDR3 nucleotide sequence: TGCGCCAGCAGTCCAGGAACCTACAATGAGCAGTTCTTC.

The chain carries TRBV6-5 and TRBJ1-2, with D unclear. Germline lookup yields CDR1 MNHEY and CDR2 SVGAGI. This CDR3 is 15 amino acids long. The V end was cut by 0 bases, the J end by 0 bases, with 8 bases between. CDR3 bases: TGTGCCAGCAGTTACTCGCGGGAGCCTAACTATGGCTACACCTTC. Translated, it gives CASSYSREPNYGYTF.

This chain connects TRBV5-5 to TRBJ1-1; D not certain. V was clipped by 4 bases and J by 1 base, with 8 bases between them. CDR1 is SGHKS, CDR2 YYEKEE, per germline (reference sequence). The CDR3 extends over 13 amino acids. The CDR3 DNA reads TGTGCCAGCAGCCGGGCGGGGAACACTGAAGCTTTCTTT. Protein: CASSRAGNTEAFF. Drawing the rest from reference TRBV5-5 and TRBJ1-1, the complete variable domain is DAGVTQSPTHLIKTRGQQVTLRCSPISGHKSVSWYQQVLGQGPQFIFQYYEKEERGRGNFPDRFSARQFPNYSSELNVNALLLGDSALYLCASSRAGNTEAFFGQGTRLTVV.

The J gene is TRBJ2-3, the V gene TRBV30; 14 bases are a match to TRBD2. Trimming took 0 bases from V and 5 from J; bases not matched to a gene: 4. The CDR3 is made up of 16 amino acids. The germline V gene encodes CDR1 GTSNPN and CDR2 SVGIG (reference sequence). CDR3 DNA: TGTGCCTGGAGTGTACAAGGGACTAGCGGGGGAGATACGCAGTATTTT. Amino acid sequence: CAWSVQGTSGGDTQYF.

V and J are TRBV7-2 and TRBJ2-1; D might be TRBD2 (7 bases). The V end was cut by 1 base, the J end by 8 bases, with 15 bases between. Germline V gives CDR1 SGHTA, CDR2 FQGNSA. This CDR3 is 15 amino acids long. CDR3 amino acids: CASSLVVGGPYEQFF. The DNA of the CDR3 is TGTGCCAGCAGCTTAGTCGTGGGGGGGCCGTATGAGCAGTTCTTC.

The chain recombines TRBV7-7 with TRBJ1-1; possibly TRBD1 for D (5 bases). Per the germline V gene, CDR1 is SSHAT and CDR2 is FNYEAQ (reference sequence). There are 12 residues in the CDR3. V was trimmed by 11 bases and J by 4 bases, leaving 14 bases between them. The CDR3: CAVLGGATEAFF. As DNA, the CDR3 is TGTGCCGTGTTGGGGGGTGCCACTGAAGCTTTCTTT.

The V call is TRBV7-9, the J call TRBJ1-2, with D maybe TRBD1 (6 bases). The V gene's germline CDR1 is SEHNR and CDR2 FQNEAQ (reference sequence). CDR3 length: 13 residues. Deletions cut 1 base from V and 8 bases from J, with 11 bases between. CDR3 sequence (DNA): TGTGCCAGCAGCTTAGGCGACAGGAGCGGCTACACCTTC. This sequence encodes CASSLGDRSGYTF.